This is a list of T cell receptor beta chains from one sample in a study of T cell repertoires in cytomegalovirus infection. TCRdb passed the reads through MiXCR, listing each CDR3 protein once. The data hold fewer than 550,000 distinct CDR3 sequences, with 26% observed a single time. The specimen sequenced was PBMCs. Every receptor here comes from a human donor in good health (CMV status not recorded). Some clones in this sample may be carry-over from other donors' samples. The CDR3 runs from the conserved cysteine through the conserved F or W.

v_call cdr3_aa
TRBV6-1 CASSPGGELGQPQHF
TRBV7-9 CASSPLYSETQYF
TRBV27 CASRARDWPYNEQFF
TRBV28 CASSFYGENTEAFF
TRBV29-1 CSVVTDNTGELFF
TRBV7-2 CASSFGAQRGFAQPQHF
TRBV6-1 CAARSVNNQPQHF
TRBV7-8 CASSPTQGINEKLFF
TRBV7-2 CASSHRDRGIRETQYF
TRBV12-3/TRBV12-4 CASSYGLAGTGELFF
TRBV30 CAWSVDSAEKLFF
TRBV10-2 CASSDPSKANEKLFF
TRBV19 CASSKDRGPGGELFF
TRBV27 CASSLWTGGRGYTF